A single TCR beta chain is shown here with its context. This sample was included in a study of early T cells in non-severe SARS-CoV-2 infection. Study background: Sequencing input comprised bulk RNA from unsorted whole blood; chain pairing was not available.

Unique molecular identifier tags were affixed to discrete cDNA molecules. One entry per CDR3 protein, called by TCRdb with MiXCR from the 5' RACE reads. The sample lists approximately 70,000 distinct CDR3 sequences, 13% occurring once. Trimming shortened V by 7 bases and J by 8 bases, and 12 bases separated the two germline ends. Germline V gene sequence: CDR1 SQVTM, CDR2 ANQGSEA. The length of the CDR3 is 12 residues. The sequence was collected from an adult who was a healthcare worker with PCR-confirmed SARS-CoV-2 infection or an uninfected control (not recorded which). V usage is TRBV29-1 and J usage is TRBJ1-6; possible D gene TRBD1, 5 bases. Sequencing input: whole blood. CDR3 sequence (DNA): TGCAGCGCTAGGCTGGGGGATTCACCCCTCCACTTT. Encoded protein: CSARLGDSPLHF. The variable domain in full, with the rest retrieved from reference TRBV29-1 and TRBJ1-6, is SAVISQKPSRDICQRGTSLTIQCQVDSQVTMMFWYRQQPGQSLTLIATANQGSEATYESGFVIDKFPISRPNLTFSTLTVSNMSPEDSSIYLCSARLGDSPLHFGNGTRLTVT.